The present T cell receptor beta chain was sequenced within a study of regulatory T cells in long-lasting Graves disease. General study results and limits: Persistent disease preferred TRBV28, TRBJ1-2 and TRBJ2-5; new disease, TRBV20-1 and TRBJ2-1.

The time point: newly diagnosed GD, antithyroid drugs for less than 3 months. Researchers made the TCR library from RNA that was extracted from PBMCs. This clonotype was seen at least ten times. Its antigen is unknown. V shed 3 bases and J shed 6 bases, with 9 bases lying between them. Germline V gene lookup returns CDR1 SGHTA and CDR2 FQGNSA. The CDR3 is 13 residues long. Sequencing libraries for TCR beta were prepared with iRepertoire HTBI primers and Arm-PCR of CDR3 regions. Authors' data handling: Detected in the samples were around 59 TRBV and 14 TRBJ segments. TCRdb fed the multiplex PCR reads into MiXCR, producing one record per CDR3 protein. These V and J calls rely on TCRdb rather than the paper's analysis. The repertoire includes approximately 270,000 distinct CDR3 sequences, more than 15% of them detected once, and less than 15% sits in the top ten. These data were also reused for a study on T cells in Graves' hyperthyroidism and ophthalmopathy. That source notes: Exclusion followed for patients with uncontrolled infection, other autoimmune disease, pregnancy or lactation. The diagnostic basis comprised clinical symptoms, serum thyroxine and TRAb, thyroid ultrasound and orbital computed tomography.

The source is a woman aged 25 to 39 with Graves disease. Sequencing used peripheral blood mononuclear cells (PBMCs), obtained at new diagnosis, from a patient treated with antithyroid drugs. The V and J genes are TRBV7-2 and TRBJ2-1; D uncertain. CDR3 nucleotides: TGTGCCAGCAGCTTCCTTCGGACCAATGAGCAGTTCTTC. Amino acids: CASSFLRTNEQFF.